Here is one T cell receptor beta chain with its context. Its antigen is still unknown. The treatment is: roughly ten-day PBMC culture with coronavirus spike peptide pools or control peptides (ViraFEST assay). This entry comes from a study of vaccination and CD4 T cells after COVID-19. At the level of the study: Convalescent patients gave post-COVID blood a median about 110 days post-diagnosis, range 35 to 161. Median time from second vaccine dose to sampling was about 70 days (14 to 241). A CEFX pool, an HIV-1 Nef pool, or no peptide went to control cultures.

Study-wide findings and caveats: Early post-infection timepoints were not included, and relatively few convalescent patients were studied.

This CDR3 comprises 16 residues. V gave up 4 bases and J gave up 5 bases; unmatched junction bases: 9. CDR1 SGHNT and CDR2 YYREEE come from the germline V gene (reference sequence). Sequence data for DNA of cultured CD4+ T cells were generated by the Oncomine TCR Beta short-read assay. TCRdb analysed the PCR reads with MiXCR anew, one entry per CDR3 protein. The sample has several thousand distinct CDR3 sequences; 25% to 35% are singletons. This TCR was sampled from a human donor with COVID-19. The specimen was cultured CD4+ T cells from blood. The chain couples TRBV5-4 to TRBJ2-2, with TRBD2 identical over 9 bases. CDR3 sequence: CASSPDQRGVTGELFF. The CDR3 nucleotides are TGTGCCAGCAGCCCCGACCAGCGGGGGGTGACCGGGGAGCTGTTTTTT. The variable domain in full, completed from reference TRBV5-4 and TRBJ2-2, reads ETGVTQSPTHLIKTRGQQVTLRCSSQSGHNTVSWYQQALGQGPQFIFQYYREEENGRGNFPPRFSGLQFPNYSSELNVNALELDDSALYLCASSPDQRGVTGELFFGEGSRLTVL.